These 25 T cell receptor beta chains share one sample of origin, sequenced in a study of vaccination and CD4 T cells after COVID-19. Researchers used the Oncomine TCR Beta short-read assay to sequence DNA from cultured CD4+ T cells. One entry per CDR3 protein, called by TCRdb with MiXCR from the PCR reads. The sample has about 26,000 distinct CDR3 sequences, less than 60% seen once. The sample's treatment: 10-day PBMC culture with coronavirus spike peptide pools or control peptides (ViraFEST assay). No cognate antigen is known for these TCRs. The sample was CD4+ T cells from blood, cultured in vitro, taken before SARS-CoV-2 vaccination. The receptors come from a human donor who received a COVID-19 vaccine.

The sample holds a few counts of this clonotype. The chain recombines TRBV6-1 with TRBJ2-2, with no clear D. Trimming cost V 10 bases and J 3 bases, with 12 bases left between them. This CDR3 comprises 13 residues. Per the germline V gene, CDR1 is MNHNS and CDR2 is SASEGT. Here the CDR3 DNA reads TGTGCCACCACCAGTCCGGACACCGGGGAGCTGTTTTTT. Translated, it gives CATTSPDTGELFF.

The V gene is TRBV24-1, the J gene TRBJ1-1, with D unresolved. Germline V gene sequence: CDR1 KGHDR, CDR2 SFDVKD. Trimming removed 5 bases at V and 3 bases at J, with 9 bases between. The CDR3 covers 13 residues. CDR3 sequence (DNA): TGTGCCACCAGTGGGGGTTCGGACACTGAAGCTTTCTTT. As protein: CATSGGSDTEAFF.

The chain carries TRBV27 and TRBJ1-5; 9 nucleotides agree with TRBD1. The V gene's germline CDR1 is MNHEY and CDR2 SMNVEV (reference sequence). This CDR3 is 20 amino acids long. Trimming removed 2 bases from V and 0 bases from J; junction bases left unmatched: 14. The CDR3 DNA sequence: TGTGCCAGCAGTTTACCTCACGGGACAGGGATAGGGTATAGCAATCAGCCCCAGCATTTT. Its protein is CASSLPHGTGIGYSNQPQHF.

This clonotype was seen only once. The chain is built from TRBV19 and TRBJ1-1; 10 nucleotides agree with TRBD1. Trimming took 6 bases from V and 3 from J; bases not matched to a gene: 4. The CDR3 is made up of 14 amino acids. The germline V gene has CDR1 LNHDA and CDR2 SQIVND (reference sequence). The CDR3 region is CASRTGTGDTEAFF. The CDR3 bases are TGTGCCAGTAGAACCGGGACAGGGGACACTGAAGCTTTCTTT.

This clonotype has just a few counts. The V gene is TRBV19, the J gene TRBJ1-6; 8 bases fit TRBD1. The CDR3 extends over 13 amino acids. Trimming at V came to 9 bases and at J to 6 bases, leaving 4 bases not matched to a gene. CDR1 and CDR2 from the germline V gene are LNHDA and SQIVND (reference sequence). As DNA, the CDR3 is TGTGCCAGCAGGGGGCCCGCTAATTCACCCCTCCACTTT. It is translated as CASRGPANSPLHF.

The V and J genes are TRBV6-5 and TRBJ2-5, with 7 bases aligning to TRBD1. The germline V gene has CDR1 MNHEY and CDR2 SVGAGI. The V and J ends lost 0 bases and 5 bases, in that order; junction bases with no gene match: 3. The CDR3 covers 14 residues. The CDR3 DNA reads TGTGCCAGCAGTTACTCGGGGACAGAGGAGACCCAGTACTTC. Translation gives CASSYSGTEETQYF.

CDR3 DNA: TGTGCCAGCACCCGGGACATTTGGAGTGAAGCTTTCTTT. It yields the protein CASTRDIWSEAFF. The chain employs TRBV6-1 and TRBJ1-1; possible D gene TRBD1, 6 bases. In germline, CDR1 is MNHNS, CDR2 SASEGT. Between the trimmed V and J ends, which lost 7 bases and 7 bases, there was a span of 16 bases. The CDR3 is 13 amino acids.

The rearrangement joins TRBV21-1 to TRBJ1-1; the table's D call TRBD1 went unverified against the DNA. TRBV21-1 is a pseudogene segment. The CDR3 spans 19 residues. The CDR3 loop is CASSKRRSSIGGRDGEASF. DNA of the CDR3: TGTGCCAGCAGCAAACGGCGGTCCTCTATCGGGGGGCGAGACGGTGAAGCTTCCTTT.

This clonotype was recorded only once. In DNA form, the CDR3 reads TGTGCCAGCAGCCCACCCGGGACTAGCGGGGAGACCCAGTACTTC. As protein: CASSPPGTSGETQYF. V usage is TRBV7-9 and J usage is TRBJ2-5, with TRBD2 matching 12 bases. The CDR3 covers 15 residues. Germline-derived CDR1 and CDR2 are SEHNR and FQNEAQ (reference sequence). V was pared by 5 bases and J by 5 bases, with 6 bases of the junction left unmatched.

The chain uses TRBV5-1 and TRBJ1-1; no clear D gene. V lost 3 bases and J 1 base, leaving 1 base between the germline ends. Per germline, CDR1 SGHRS and CDR2 YFSETQ. The CDR3 has 11 amino acids. CDR3 nucleotides: TGCGCCAGCAGCTCGAACACTGAAGCTTTCTTT. Translating gives CASSSNTEAFF.

In its sample, this clonotype was seen a few times. The chain carries TRBV27 and TRBJ1-4; weak D call: TRBD1 (6 bases). V lost 5 bases and J lost 5, with 12 bases in between. The CDR3 runs to 14 residues. The germline V gene has CDR1 MNHEY and CDR2 SMNVEV (reference sequence). The CDR3 DNA reads as TGTGCCAGCAGTAGGGGGGCCCAGAATGAAAAACTGTTTTTT. It codes for CASSRGAQNEKLFF.

The chain is built from TRBV19 and TRBJ1-2; D uncertain. Trimming pared 2 bases from V and 3 bases from J, leaving 13 bases between. The CDR3 consists of 15 residues. Germline CDR1 and CDR2: LNHDA and SQIVND (reference sequence). The CDR3 here is CASSITRERDYGYTF. The CDR3 DNA sequence: TGTGCCAGTAGTATAACGAGGGAGAGGGACTATGGCTACACCTTC.

The chain has TRBV6-2 or TRBV6-3 and TRBJ2-2; TRBD1 matches 10 bases. Losses at the gene ends were 5 bases for V and 0 bases for J; bases not matched to a gene: 0. CDR3 length: 15 amino acids. Germline V gene sequence: CDR1 MNHEY, CDR2 SVGEGT. The CDR3 loop is CASSGQGANTGELFF. The DNA of the CDR3 is TGTGCCAGCAGTGGACAGGGGGCGAACACCGGGGAGCTGTTTTTT.

The chain couples TRBV7-2 to TRBJ1-6; TRBD1 aligns across 11 bases. The length of the CDR3 is 15 residues. The V gene end was trimmed by 4 bases and the J gene end by 9 bases; junction bases not matched to a gene: 5. CDR1 is SGHTA and CDR2 is FQGNSA in the germline V gene. The CDR3 loop reads CASSSLGQGASPLHF. The DNA of the CDR3 is TGTGCCAGCAGCTCCCTAGGACAGGGGGCTTCACCCCTCCACTTT.

The rearrangement links TRBV2 to TRBJ2-3, with 14 bases lining up with TRBD2. The CDR3 spans 17 residues. Germline V gives CDR1 SNHLY, CDR2 FYNNEI. V lost 7 bases, J lost 0 bases, and 6 bases stayed unmatched. Written as DNA, the CDR3 is TGTGCCAGCAAAGGACTAGCGGGAGGTACTAGCACAGATACGCAGTATTTT. This translates into CASKGLAGGTSTDTQYF. Combining the CDR3 with reference TRBV2 and TRBJ2-3 gives the whole variable domain EPEVTQTPSHQVTQMGQEVILRCVPISNHLYFYWYRQILGQKVEFLVSFYNNEISEKSEIFDDQFSVERPDGSNFTLKIRSTKLEDSAMYFCASKGLAGGTSTDTQYFGPGTRLTVL.

This clonotype was detected only a few times. The chain uses TRBV7-9 and TRBJ1-1; tentatively, D is TRBD1 (5 bases). V dropped 3 bases and J dropped 4 bases, with 12 bases sitting between them. In germline, CDR1 is SEHNR, CDR2 FQNEAQ (reference sequence). The CDR3 has 14 amino acids. As DNA, the CDR3 is TGTGCCAGCAGCTTCTTTGAGGGGCCCACTGAAGCTTTCTTT. This encodes CASSFFEGPTEAFF.

This sequence joins TRBV5-1 and TRBJ2-5; D perhaps matches TRBD1 (5 bases). Trimming removed 4 bases from V and 4 bases from J, with 14 bases in between. Germline values: CDR1 SGHRS, CDR2 YFSETQ. This CDR3 is built from 14 residues. The CDR3 loop is CASSTAGFVETQYF. The CDR3 coding sequence is TGCGCCAGCAGCACCGCAGGGTTCGTAGAGACCCAGTACTTC. Complete variable domain (other parts from reference TRBV5-1 and TRBJ2-5): KAGVTQTPRYLIKTRGQQVTLSCSPISGHRSVSWYQQTPGQGLQFLFEYFSETQRNKGNFPGRFSGRQFSNSRSEMNVSTLELGDSALYLCASSTAGFVETQYFGPGTRLLVL.

This clonotype was counted a few times. This chain joins TRBV24-1 and TRBJ2-3; 8 bases are a match to TRBD1. V gave up 4 bases and J gave up 5 bases; unmatched junction bases: 7. This CDR3 is built from 15 residues. Germline V CDR1 and CDR2: KGHDR, SFDVKD. In DNA form, the CDR3 reads TGTGCCACCAGTGACAGGGGGCGCCCCGTAGATACGCAGTATTTT. Encoded protein: CATSDRGRPVDTQYF.

This clonotype was counted a few times. CDR3 sequence (DNA): TGCAGTGCTAGAGATCGTGCGAACCCACGCACAGATACGCAGTATTTT. It codes for CSARDRANPRTDTQYF. This chain uses TRBV20-1 with TRBJ2-3, with unresolved D. The V end was cut by 0 bases, the J end by 1 base, with 14 bases between. Germline loops: CDR1 DFQATT, CDR2 SNEGSKA (reference sequence). The CDR3 contains 16 residues.

The chain links TRBV6-5 to TRBJ1-1, with D tentatively TRBD1 (6 bases). V was clipped by 0 bases and J by 10 bases, with 15 bases between them. Germline V gives CDR1 MNHEY, CDR2 SVGAGI. There are 14 residues in the CDR3. The CDR3: CASSYSSGVRGAFF. The CDR3 bases are TGTGCCAGCAGTTACTCGTCAGGGGTTAGGGGAGCTTTCTTT.

The J gene is TRBJ2-1, the V gene TRBV24-1; 9 bases fit TRBD1. The CDR3 is 18 residues long. The germline V gene encodes CDR1 KGHDR and CDR2 SFDVKD. V gave up 4 bases and J gave up 6 bases; unmatched junction bases: 15. The CDR3 region has the DNA TGTGCCACCAGTGACCTAGCCCTCGGGACAGGGCACGGCAATGAGCAGTTCTTC. It yields the protein CATSDLALGTGHGNEQFF.

This clonotype has just a few counts. The V call is TRBV11-1, the J call TRBJ1-2, with 7 bases aligning to TRBD1. From germline, CDR1 is SGHAT and CDR2 FQDESV (reference sequence). The CDR3 contains 14 residues. V gave up 3 bases and J gave up 7 bases; unmatched junction bases: 8. Here the CDR3 DNA reads TGTGCCAGCAGCTTGCGAGGGGGCTCGGGTGGCTACACCTTC. Translation gives CASSLRGGSGGYTF.

This chain uses TRBV14 with TRBJ2-4; 8 bases align to TRBD1. The CDR3 spans 15 residues. Germline V gives CDR1 SGHDN, CDR2 FVKESK. Losses at the gene ends were 4 bases for V and 8 bases for J; bases not matched to a gene: 10. The CDR3 DNA reads as TGTGCCAGCAGCCTCCGGACAGGGTCTTTGGACATTCAGTACTTC. It specifies CASSLRTGSLDIQYF.

Here the CDR3 reads CSARAGAGGLYEQYF. The CDR3 region has the DNA TGCAGTGCCAGGGCCGGGGCAGGAGGCCTCTACGAGCAGTACTTC. The chain joins TRBV20-1 to TRBJ2-7, with D perhaps assigned TRBD1 or TRBD2 (5 bases each). Trimming removed 6 bases at V and 3 bases at J, with 21 bases between. CDR1 and CDR2 from the germline V gene are DFQATT and SNEGSKA (reference sequence). The CDR3 covers 15 residues.

This clonotype occurred a few times. The chain couples TRBV19 to TRBJ1-2; TRBD1 aligns across 7 bases. The length of the CDR3 is 15 residues. In germline, CDR1 is LNHDA, CDR2 SQIVND (reference sequence). V lost 1 base and J lost 4; bases outside the gene matches: 6. The CDR3 loop is CASSIAQGPGYGYTF. The CDR3 nucleotides are TGTGCCAGTAGTATAGCACAGGGGCCTGGCTATGGCTACACCTTC.